This is a list of T cell receptor beta chains from one sample in a study of blood T cell repertoires in COVID-19. Profiling relied on immunoSEQ multiplex PCR, and the TCRdb table lists in-frame clones only, not all of them. The data show about 400,000 clones, 70% to 90% seen once. What was sequenced was peripheral blood. The source is a human donor in a cohort sampled during active COVID-19. CDR3s include the opening cysteine and the closing phenylalanine or tryptophan. Each record gives: J gene, V gene, D gene, clone size, CDR3 protein, CDR3 DNA. D genes are given only for firm matches. Clone size is not always given. Where it is, it says once, few, many or a class for expanded clones.

TRBJ1-5,TRBV28,TRBD1,-,CATLRDSLNQPQHF,TGTGCCACCCTTCGGGACAGCCTCAATCAGCCCCAGCATTTT
TRBJ1-5,TRBV3-1/TRBV3-2,-,-,CASSPGSGNQPQHF,TGTGCCAGCAGCCCAGGGTCTGGCAATCAGCCCCAGCATTTT
TRBJ1-2,TRBV15,-,-,CATSREGQVLYGYTF,TGTGCCACCAGCAGAGAGGGGCAGGTCCTATATGGCTACACCTTC
TRBJ2-5,TRBV3-1/TRBV3-2,TRBD1,few,CASSQMGQGQETQYF,TGTGCCAGCAGCCAAATGGGACAGGGCCAAGAGACCCAGTACTTC
TRBJ2-1,TRBV24-1,TRBD2,-,CATSAWDGRNEQFF,TGTGCCACCAGCGCCTGGGACGGGAGGAATGAGCAGTTCTTC
TRBJ1-2,TRBV6-5,-,-,CASSYGAGDGYTF,TGTGCCAGCAGTTACGGGGCAGGGGATGGCTACACCTTC
TRBJ1-5,TRBV19,-,-,CASSPGRSQPQHF,TGTGCCAGTAGTCCAGGGCGTAGTCAGCCCCAGCATTTT
TRBJ2-1,TRBV3-1/TRBV3-2,-,-,CASSHRNTHSYNEQFF,TGTGCCAGCAGCCACAGGAACACCCACTCCTACAATGAGCAGTTCTTC
TRBJ2-7,TRBV30,TRBD1,-,CAWSTGGGGEQYF,TGTGCCTGGAGTACAGGGGGCGGGGGCGAGCAGTACTTC
TRBJ1-1,TRBV7-9,-,many,CASSLLRDRTEAFF,TGTGCCAGCAGCTTATTGCGGGATCGCACTGAAGCTTTCTTT
TRBJ1-5,TRBV6-5,-,-,CASSQSLAHQPQHF,TGTGCCAGCAGCCAGTCTTTAGCGCATCAGCCCCAGCATTTT
TRBJ1-3,TRBV3-1/TRBV3-2,-,-,CASSQDSSGNTIYF,TGTGCCAGCAGCCAAGATAGTTCTGGAAACACCATATATTTT
TRBJ1-5,TRBV19,TRBD1,many,CASSLQDRTEWQPQHF,TGTGCCAGTAGTCTACAGGACAGGACGGAGTGGCAGCCCCAGCATTTT
TRBJ2-3,TRBV6-5,TRBD1,-,CASRVGDRAILYF,TGTGCCAGCAGAGTAGGGGACAGGGCAATTTTGTATTTT
TRBJ2-7,TRBV19,TRBD2,-,CASSTAGVTEQYF,TGTGCCAGTAGTACGGCGGGAGTTACCGAGCAGTACTTC
TRBJ1-1,TRBV3-1/TRBV3-2,-,-,CASSQFSRGSEAFF,TGTGCCAGCAGCCAATTTTCGAGGGGGTCCGAAGCTTTCTTT
TRBJ2-3,TRBV7-8,-,-,CASSRLVITDTQYF,TGTGCCAGCAGCCGACTAGTTATCACAGATACGCAGTATTTT
TRBJ2-7,TRBV7-2,-,-,CASSLRPSSYEQYF,TGTGCCAGCAGCTTACGTCCGTCCTCCTACGAGCAGTACTTC
TRBJ2-5,TRBV27,TRBD2,-,CASSPRLGWWEAGGSRGRETQYF,TGTGCCAGCAGTCCGCGGTTGGGTTGGTGGGAAGCGGGGGGATCTCGAGGCCGGGAGACCCAGTACTTC
TRBJ2-6,TRBV19,TRBD2,-,CASSIDWGGSGANVLTF,TGTGCCAGTAGTATAGATTGGGGGGGCTCTGGGGCCAACGTCCTGACTTTC
TRBJ2-7,TRBV4-1,-,-,CASSQLLDPGGGEQYF,TGCGCCAGCAGCCAACTTCTGGACCCAGGGGGAGGCGAGCAGTACTTC
TRBJ1-1,TRBV5-1,-,once,CASSLEGRGGTEAFF,TGCGCCAGCAGCTTGGAGGGCAGGGGAGGGACTGAAGCTTTCTTT
TRBJ2-2,TRBV11-2,TRBD1,-,CASSVKLSGTGNTGELFF,TGTGCCAGCAGCGTAAAGCTATCCGGGACAGGGAACACCGGGGAGCTGTTTTTT
TRBJ2-3,TRBV19,TRBD2,few,CASKTSGLITDTQYF,TGTGCCAGCAAGACTAGCGGCCTTATTACAGATACGCAGTATTTT
TRBJ1-2,TRBV6-5,-,once,CASSQLGAHYGYTF,TGTGCCAGCAGCCAATTGGGGGCGCACTATGGCTACACCTTC
TRBJ2-5,TRBV10-3,-,-,CAISDGSRQQETQYF,TGTGCCATCAGTGATGGGAGTCGCCAGCAAGAGACCCAGTACTTC
TRBJ2-5,TRBV19,TRBD1,few,CASNTGTGSGETQYF,TGTGCCAGTAACACCGGGACAGGGAGCGGCGAGACCCAGTACTTC
TRBJ2-1,TRBV7-3,-,-,CASSSSGNKNEQFF,TGTGCCAGCAGCTCCTCCGGGAACAAAAATGAGCAGTTCTTC
TRBJ2-3,TRBV7-9,-,-,CASRSWAGSTDTQYF,TGTGCCAGCAGAAGTTGGGCAGGGAGCACAGATACGCAGTATTTT
TRBJ1-5,TRBV18,-,-,CASSPSTPDNQPQHF,TGTGCCAGCTCACCGAGCACGCCCGACAATCAGCCCCAGCATTTT
TRBJ2-7,TRBV28,-,-,CASSTSGDTYEQYF,TGTGCCAGCAGTACCTCTGGGGACACCTACGAGCAGTACTTC